The 10 T cell receptor beta chains below come from one sample, sequenced in a study of T cells in Graves' hyperthyroidism and ophthalmopathy. TCR beta CDR3 regions were amplified from RNA. HTBI primers were employed in a first-round RT-PCR of the TCR CDR3. TCRdb reprocessed the multiplex PCR reads with MiXCR, giving one entry per CDR3 protein. The table lists around 400,000 distinct CDR3 sequences, around a quarter of them singletons. Sequencing was carried out using blood. Every receptor here comes from a man aged 45 to 65 with Graves' hyperthyroidism.

Only a few counts were recorded for this clonotype. V is TRBV3-1 and J is TRBJ2-3; 8 bases line up with TRBD1. V shed 3 bases, J shed 1 base, and the junction held 9 bases outside the gene matches. Germline CDR1 reads LGHDT; CDR2 reads YNNKEL (reference sequence). The CDR3 contains 17 residues. CDR3 sequence: CASSHSLRGRGTDTQYF. The CDR3 bases are TGTGCCAGCAGCCATAGTCTCAGGGGGCGCGGCACAGATACGCAGTATTTT.

This clonotype was seen many times. This chain links TRBV11-2 with TRBJ2-1; D assignment may be TRBD1 or TRBD2 (5 bases each). The CDR3 runs 18 residues. V was clipped by 4 bases and J by 1 base, with 20 bases between them. CDR1 and CDR2 from the germline V gene are SGHAT and FQNNGV. The CDR3 DNA is TGTGCCAGCAGCTCGAAATTAGGGACGGCCGTATCCTACAATGAGCAGTTCTTC. Translated, it gives CASSSKLGTAVSYNEQFF.

The chain links TRBV7-6 to TRBJ2-1; 8 bases are shared with TRBD1. The germline V gene encodes CDR1 SGHVS and CDR2 FNYEAQ. V was pared by 5 bases and J by 2 bases, with 5 bases of the junction left unmatched. The CDR3 is made up of 15 amino acids. CDR3 coding DNA: TGTGCCAGCAGCGAACAGGGGGGTCCCTACAATGAGCAGTTCTTC. This encodes CASSEQGGPYNEQFF.

The chain employs TRBV11-2 and TRBJ1-1; D might be TRBD1 (5 bases). CDR1 is SGHAT and CDR2 is FQNNGV in the germline V gene. Trimming took off 4 bases at V and 2 bases at J, with 14 bases between the two ends. CDR3 length equals 15 residues. The CDR3 protein is CASSWGGALNTEAFF. The CDR3 region has the DNA TGTGCCAGCAGCTGGGGTGGGGCGCTCAACACTGAAGCTTTCTTT.

This clonotype showed up just a few times. The chain recombines TRBV12-3 or TRBV12-4 with TRBJ2-7, with TRBD1 matching 9 bases. CDR3 length: 16 residues. V shed 6 bases and J 6 bases; nucleotides not matched to a gene: 15. CDR3 sequence reads: CASSFGIRDREGEQYF. CDR3 coding DNA: TGTGCCAGCAGCTTTGGGATTCGGGACAGGGAGGGCGAGCAGTACTTC.

V usage is TRBV6-2 or TRBV6-3 and J usage is TRBJ2-7; D might be TRBD1 (5 bases). The germline V and J ends were trimmed by 5 bases and 3 bases, with 8 bases remaining between them. The germline V gene encodes CDR1 MNHEY and CDR2 SVGEGT. The CDR3 is 12 amino acids. DNA of the CDR3: TGTGCCAGCAGTCCAGGGATCTACGAGCAGTACTTC. Translated: CASSPGIYEQYF.

This clonotype was counted between two and nine times. The rearrangement joins TRBV20-1 to TRBJ2-7; 8 bases fit TRBD2. The germline V gene encodes CDR1 DFQATT and CDR2 SNEGSKA (reference sequence). The length of the CDR3 is 16 residues. With 0 bases clipped from V and 1 base from J, the junction kept 8 bases outside the gene matches. The CDR3 here is CSARDPGGTRSYEQYF. The CDR3 nucleotides are TGCAGTGCTAGAGACCCAGGCGGGACTAGGTCCTACGAGCAGTACTTC.

This clonotype was counted a few times. The chain couples TRBV19 to TRBJ1-2; possible D gene TRBD1, 6 bases. V gave up 1 base and J gave up 4 bases, with 10 bases separating them. Per the germline V gene, CDR1 is LNHDA and CDR2 is SQIVND (reference sequence). The CDR3 is 14 amino acids. CDR3 region: CASSIAGAAYGYTF. The CDR3 bases are TGTGCCAGTAGTATAGCAGGGGCTGCCTATGGCTACACCTTC.

The sample holds a few counts of this clonotype. The rearrangement uses TRBV6-1 and TRBJ2-2; D unclear. The CDR3 consists of 13 residues. The germline CDR1 and CDR2 sequences are MNHNS and SASEGT. Trimming stripped 0 bases from V and 8 bases from J, with 7 bases between. In nucleotides, the CDR3 is TGTGCCAGCAGTGAAGCTGGGTGGGGGGAGCTGTTTTTT. Its protein is CASSEAGWGELFF.

This chain links TRBV5-1 with TRBJ2-1; 7 bases fit TRBD1. CDR1 SGHRS and CDR2 YFSETQ come from the germline V gene. V dropped 1 base and J dropped 5; count of bases not matched to a gene: 6. There are 15 residues in the CDR3. CDR3 DNA sequence: TGCGCCAGCAGCTTGACAGGGGACACGAACAATGAGCAGTTCTTC. Translating gives CASSLTGDTNNEQFF.